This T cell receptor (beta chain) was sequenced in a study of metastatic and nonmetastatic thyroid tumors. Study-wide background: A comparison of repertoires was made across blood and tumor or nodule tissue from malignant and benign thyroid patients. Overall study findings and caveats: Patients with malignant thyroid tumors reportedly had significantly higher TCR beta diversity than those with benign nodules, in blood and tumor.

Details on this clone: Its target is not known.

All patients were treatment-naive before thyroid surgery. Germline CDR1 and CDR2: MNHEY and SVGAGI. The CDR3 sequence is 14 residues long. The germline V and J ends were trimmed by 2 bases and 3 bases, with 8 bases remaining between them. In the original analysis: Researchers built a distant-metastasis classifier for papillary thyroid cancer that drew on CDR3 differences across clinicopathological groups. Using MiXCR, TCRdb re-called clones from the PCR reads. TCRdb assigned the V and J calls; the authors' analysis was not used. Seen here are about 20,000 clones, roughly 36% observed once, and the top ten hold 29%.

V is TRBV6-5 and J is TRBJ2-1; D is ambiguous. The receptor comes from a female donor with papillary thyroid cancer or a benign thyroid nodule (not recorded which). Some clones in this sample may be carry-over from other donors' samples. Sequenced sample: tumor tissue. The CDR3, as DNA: TGTGCCAGCAGTTACGCGGCAGACTACAATGAGCAGTTCTTC. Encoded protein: CASSYAADYNEQFF.